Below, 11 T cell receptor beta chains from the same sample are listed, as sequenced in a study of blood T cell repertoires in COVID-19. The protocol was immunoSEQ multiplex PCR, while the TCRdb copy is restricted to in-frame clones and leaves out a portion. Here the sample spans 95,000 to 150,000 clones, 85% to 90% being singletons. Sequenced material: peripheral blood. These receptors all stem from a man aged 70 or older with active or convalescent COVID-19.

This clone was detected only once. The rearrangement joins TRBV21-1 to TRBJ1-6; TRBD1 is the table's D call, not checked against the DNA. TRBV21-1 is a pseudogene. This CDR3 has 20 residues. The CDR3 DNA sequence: TGTGCCAGCAGCGGCAAGGACAGGGGCGCTCGGAGCTCCTATAATTCACCCCTCCACTTT. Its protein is CASSGKDRGARSSYNSPLHF.

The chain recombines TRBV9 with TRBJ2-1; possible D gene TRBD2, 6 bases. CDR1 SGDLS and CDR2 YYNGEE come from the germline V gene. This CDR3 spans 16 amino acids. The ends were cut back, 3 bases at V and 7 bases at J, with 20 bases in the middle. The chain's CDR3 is CASSARGLGSGNEQFF. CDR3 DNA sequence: TGTGCCAGCAGCGCCCGGGGGTTGGGTTCGGGGAATGAGCAGTTCTTC.

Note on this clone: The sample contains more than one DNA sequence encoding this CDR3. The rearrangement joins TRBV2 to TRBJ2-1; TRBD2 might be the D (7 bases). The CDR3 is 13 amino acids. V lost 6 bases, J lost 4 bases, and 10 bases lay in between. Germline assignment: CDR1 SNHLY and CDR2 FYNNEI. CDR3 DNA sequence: TGTGCCAGCAGCAGGGGAGGGTACAATGAGCAGTTCTTC. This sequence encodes CASSRGGYNEQFF. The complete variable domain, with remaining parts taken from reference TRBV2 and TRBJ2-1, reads EPEVTQTPSHQVTQMGQEVILRCVPISNHLYFYWYRQILGQKVEFLVSFYNNEISEKSEIFDDQFSVERPDGSNFTLKIRSTKLEDSAMYFCASSRGGYNEQFFGPGTRLTVL.

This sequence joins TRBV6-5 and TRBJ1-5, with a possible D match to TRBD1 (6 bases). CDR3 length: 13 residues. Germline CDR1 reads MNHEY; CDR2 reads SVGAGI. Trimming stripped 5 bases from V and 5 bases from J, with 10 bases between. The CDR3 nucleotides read TGTGCCAGCAGTATGGACAGTTATCAGCCCCAGCATTTT. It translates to CASSMDSYQPQHF.

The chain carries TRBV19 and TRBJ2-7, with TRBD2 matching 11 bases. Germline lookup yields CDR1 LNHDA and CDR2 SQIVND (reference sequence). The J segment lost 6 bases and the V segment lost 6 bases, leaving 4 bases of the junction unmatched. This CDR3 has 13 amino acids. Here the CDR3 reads CASRTSGAIEQYF. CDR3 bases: TGTGCCAGTAGGACTAGCGGGGCCATCGAGCAGTACTTC.

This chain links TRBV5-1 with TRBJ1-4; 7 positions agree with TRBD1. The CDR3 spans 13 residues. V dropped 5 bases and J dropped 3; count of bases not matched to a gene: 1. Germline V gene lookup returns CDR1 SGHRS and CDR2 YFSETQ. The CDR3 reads CASRQGPNEKLFF. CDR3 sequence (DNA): TGCGCCAGCAGACAGGGGCCTAATGAAAAACTGTTTTTT.

CDR3 residues: CSVVVQGAYTEAFF. CDR3 DNA sequence: TGCAGCGTTGTGGTACAGGGGGCGTACACTGAAGCTTTCTTT. V gene TRBV29-1 combines with J gene TRBJ1-1; TRBD1 agrees at 9 bases. The CDR3 loop spans 14 amino acids. The ends lost 4 bases at V and 3 bases at J; junction bases unmatched: 6. Germline-derived CDR1 and CDR2 are SQVTM and ANQGSEA.

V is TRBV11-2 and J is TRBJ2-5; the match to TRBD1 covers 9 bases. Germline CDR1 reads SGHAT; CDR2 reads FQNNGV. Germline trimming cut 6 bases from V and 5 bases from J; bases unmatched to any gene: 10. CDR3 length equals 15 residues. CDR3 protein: CASRADRGWRETQYF. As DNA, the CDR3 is TGTGCCAGCAGGGCGGACAGGGGATGGAGGGAGACCCAGTACTTC.

The CDR3 protein is CASRNAAEQYF. The CDR3 bases are TGTGCCAGCAGAAACGCGGCCGAGCAGTACTTC. V and J are TRBV6-6 and TRBJ2-7; D unresolved. The CDR3 extends over 11 amino acids. Germline V gene data show CDR1 as MNHNY and CDR2 as SVGAGI (reference sequence). Deletions cut 6 bases from V and 6 bases from J, with 9 bases between.

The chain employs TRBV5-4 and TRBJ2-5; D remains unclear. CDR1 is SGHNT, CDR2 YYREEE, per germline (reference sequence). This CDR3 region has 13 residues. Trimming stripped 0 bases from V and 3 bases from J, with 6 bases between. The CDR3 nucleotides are TGTGCCAGCAGCTTGGATTTCAAAGAGACCCAGTACTTC. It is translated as CASSLDFKETQYF. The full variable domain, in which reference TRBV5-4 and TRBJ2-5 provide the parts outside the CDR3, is ETGVTQSPTHLIKTRGQQVTLRCSSQSGHNTVSWYQQALGQGPQFIFQYYREEENGRGNFPPRFSGLQFPNYSSELNVNALELDDSALYLCASSLDFKETQYFGPGTRLLVL.

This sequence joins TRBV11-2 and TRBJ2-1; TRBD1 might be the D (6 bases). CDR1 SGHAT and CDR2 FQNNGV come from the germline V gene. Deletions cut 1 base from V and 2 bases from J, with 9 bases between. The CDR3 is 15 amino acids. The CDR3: CASSLGQGTYNEQFF. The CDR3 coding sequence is TGTGCCAGCAGCTTAGGTCAGGGGACCTACAATGAGCAGTTCTTC.